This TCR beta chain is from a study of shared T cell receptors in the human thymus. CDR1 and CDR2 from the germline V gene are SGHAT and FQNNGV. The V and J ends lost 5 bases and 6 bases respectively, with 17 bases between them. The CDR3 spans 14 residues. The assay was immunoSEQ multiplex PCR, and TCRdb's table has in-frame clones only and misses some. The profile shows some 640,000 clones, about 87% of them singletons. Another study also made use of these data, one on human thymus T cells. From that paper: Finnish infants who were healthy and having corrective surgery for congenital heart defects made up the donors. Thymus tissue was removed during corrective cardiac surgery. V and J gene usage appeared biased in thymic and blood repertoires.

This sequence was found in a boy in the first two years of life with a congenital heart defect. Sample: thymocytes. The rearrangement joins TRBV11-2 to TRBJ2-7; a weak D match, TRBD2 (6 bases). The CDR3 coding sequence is TGTGCCAGCAGCCCCCGACTAGTTATAAGCGAGCAGTACTTC. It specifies CASSPRLVISEQYF.